The clone carrying this T cell receptor beta chain has just one count. What it binds is not known. This record comes from a study of T cell responses to AZD1222 COVID-19 vaccine. TCRdb's table, derived via immunoSEQ multiplex PCR, lists solely in-frame clones and lacks some. The sample records tens of thousands of clones, 75% to 85% being singletons. The CDR3 is 14 residues long. The trim removed 1 base at V and 7 bases at J, leaving 7 bases unmatched. Germline loops: CDR1 SEHNR, CDR2 FQNEAQ (reference sequence). Study-wide results and limits: An increase in Spike-specific TCR breadth and depth was observed after two AZD1222 doses. Spike was spanned by vaccine-associated CD4 TCRs, which were dominant at 160-218 and 743-854. There were repertoire samples only from the period after the peak T cell response.

The TCR comes from an adult in good health. This sequence joins TRBV7-9 and TRBJ2-7; 7 bases line up with TRBD1. This specimen was peripheral blood, taken on day 0 of AZD1222 vaccination. CDR3 residues: CASSLGGTAWEQYF. The CDR3 DNA reads TGTGCCAGCAGCTTAGGGGGGACAGCGTGGGAGCAGTACTTC.